The rows below give T cell receptor beta chains drawn from one sample of a study of blood T cell repertoires in COVID-19. Profiling relied on immunoSEQ multiplex PCR, and the TCRdb table lists in-frame clones only, not all of them. The data show tens of thousands of clones, 75% to 95% seen once. Material: peripheral blood. The source is an elderly man with acute or convalescent COVID-19. Both conserved end residues are part of each CDR3. A D gene is named only where the DNA matches it firmly. Where a row states a size, it is once, few, many or the class of an expanded clone; other rows omit it.

DNA | CDR3 | D | length | J | V | size
TGTGCCAGCTCTCCGCGGGAGGGACAGGGGAATGAGCAGTTCTTC | CASSPREGQGNEQFF | - | 15 | TRBJ2-1 | TRBV18 | -
TGTGCCAGCAGCTACAGGGGGCTGGGAGATGAAAAACTGTTTTTT | CASSYRGLGDEKLFF | TRBD1 | 15 | TRBJ1-4 | TRBV5-4 | once
TGCGCCAGCGCAAAAGGACAGGGGGCGCCCGCCTACGAGCAGTACTTC | CASAKGQGAPAYEQYF | TRBD1 | 16 | TRBJ2-7 | TRBV5-1 | -
TGTGCCATCCGGGACAACGAGGGCGGGGAGCTGTTTTTT | CAIRDNEGGELFF | - | 13 | TRBJ2-2 | TRBV10-3 | -
TGTGCCAGCAGTCAAAGGGGGTTTTTGGGTAGTTGGGATACGCAGTATTTT | CASSQRGFLGSWDTQYF | - | 17 | TRBJ2-3 | TRBV7-3 | -
TGTGCCAGCAGTGTGTTGGGGGCCCACACAGATACGCAGTATTTT | CASSVLGAHTDTQYF | - | 15 | TRBJ2-3 | TRBV6-6 | -
TGTGCCATCACCCGGGACAGGGGCTCCTACGAGCAGTACTTC | CAITRDRGSYEQYF | TRBD1 | 14 | TRBJ2-7 | TRBV10-3 | -
TGTGCCAGCAGTGGCCCAGCGGGAGAGACCCAGTACTTC | CASSGPAGETQYF | - | 13 | TRBJ2-5 | TRBV2 | -
TGTGCCAGTAGTGGCAGGGGTAATTCACCCCTCCACTTT | CASSGRGNSPLHF | - | 13 | TRBJ1-6 | TRBV19 | few
TGTGCCAGCAGCCAAGAAGGGGGCCGGTGGGAGCAGTTCTTC | CASSQEGGRWEQFF | TRBD1 | 14 | TRBJ2-1 | TRBV4-2 | -
TGTGCCAGCAGCTTATCTAGCGGGGGGGCCTACGAGCAGTACTTC | CASSLSSGGAYEQYF | TRBD2 | 15 | TRBJ2-7 | TRBV7-3 | few
TGCAGCGTACAGGGCCCGAACACCGGGGAGCTGTTTTTT | CSVQGPNTGELFF | - | 13 | TRBJ2-2 | TRBV29-1 | -
TGTGCCACCGGTGACAGGGGGGCCTACGAGCAGTACTTC | CATGDRGAYEQYF | TRBD1 | 13 | TRBJ2-7 | TRBV27 | -
TGTGCCAGCAGCTCTGAGGCAGATACGCAGTATTTT | CASSSEADTQYF | - | 12 | TRBJ2-3 | TRBV3-1/TRBV3-2 | -
TGTGCCAGCAGTGAGGTACGGAGAGCTAACTATGGCTACACCTTC | CASSEVRRANYGYTF | - | 15 | TRBJ1-2 | TRBV6-1 | -
TGTGCCAGCAGCCAAGAGCGGCACTCCTACAATGAGCAGTTCTTC | CASSQERHSYNEQFF | - | 15 | TRBJ2-1 | TRBV3-1/TRBV3-2 | once
TGCGCCAGCAGCGTAGCTAGCGGGGGTTCCACCGGGGAGCTGTTTTTT | CASSVASGGSTGELFF | TRBD2 | 16 | TRBJ2-2 | TRBV5-1 | once
TGCGCCAGCAGCCTGTCCCCCACCTACGAGCAGTACTTC | CASSLSPTYEQYF | - | 13 | TRBJ2-7 | TRBV4-1 | -
TGTGCCAGCAGCTTAGAAGCTAGGTCCAATGAGCAGTTCTTC | CASSLEARSNEQFF | - | 14 | TRBJ2-1 | TRBV11-1 | -
TGCGCCAGCAGCTTGACTCAGCCTGAGAGGGAGACCCAGTACTTC | CASSLTQPERETQYF | - | 15 | TRBJ2-5 | TRBV5-1 | -
TGTGCCAGCAGCTTAGGACAGTGGAATTCACCCCTCCACTTT | CASSLGQWNSPLHF | - | 14 | TRBJ1-6 | TRBV7-2 | once
TGTGCCAGCAGTGAAGCGCGAGCGGGGGGGCGGGGAGAGCAGTTCTTC | CASSEARAGGRGEQFF | TRBD2 | 16 | TRBJ2-1 | TRBV6-1 | -
TGTGCCAGCAGTGGCGCCGCGGGGGGACTGGCGAACACCGGGGAGCTGTTTTTT | CASSGAAGGLANTGELFF | TRBD2 | 18 | TRBJ2-2 | TRBV2 | -
TGCAGCGTTACCGGGACTAGCGGGGACCGCTATCAAGAGACCCAGTACTTC | CSVTGTSGDRYQETQYF | TRBD2 | 17 | TRBJ2-5 | TRBV29-1 | -
TGTGCCAGCAGCTTGGACAGCCTTTTGAACACTGAAGCTTTCTTT | CASSLDSLLNTEAFF | - | 15 | TRBJ1-1 | TRBV7-9 | -
TGTGCCACCAGTGCCGGAGAGAACACCGGGGAGCTGTTTTTT | CATSAGENTGELFF | - | 14 | TRBJ2-2 | TRBV24-1 | -
TGTGCCAGCAGCTCCTCGTCTGGGAGTGGCACAGATACGCAGTATTTT | CASSSSSGSGTDTQYF | - | 16 | TRBJ2-3 | TRBV7-2 | -
TGTGCCAGCAGTTTACTGGACAGCTATGGCTACACCTTC | CASSLLDSYGYTF | - | 13 | TRBJ1-2 | TRBV28 | -
TGTGCCACCGTCGCGGGGGAGGAGCAGTACTTC | CATVAGEEQYF | TRBD2 | 11 | TRBJ2-7 | TRBV6-4 | -
TGTGCCAGCAGTGAACAGGGAGATTCACCCCTCCACTTT | CASSEQGDSPLHF | - | 13 | TRBJ1-6 | TRBV12-3/TRBV12-4 | -
TGCAGCGTTGGCCGGGGGGGCGTCGAGCAGTACTTC | CSVGRGGVEQYF | TRBD2 | 12 | TRBJ2-7 | TRBV29-1 | -
TGCGCCAGCAGCTTGGGACTAGCGGGCGATGAGCAGTTCTTC | CASSLGLAGDEQFF | TRBD2 | 14 | TRBJ2-1 | TRBV5-1 | once
TGCGCCAGCAGCTTTACGGGACAGGGTTTTTACGAGCAGTACTTC | CASSFTGQGFYEQYF | TRBD1 | 15 | TRBJ2-7 | TRBV5-1 | few
TGTGCCAGCAGTGAACCATCACACCACGGAGGCACTGAAGCTTTCTTT | CASSEPSHHGGTEAFF | - | 16 | TRBJ1-1 | TRBV25-1 | -
TGCGCCAGCAGCTTTAGCGGGGGCCCAAGTAATGAGCAGTTCTTC | CASSFSGGPSNEQFF | TRBD2 | 15 | TRBJ2-1 | TRBV5-1 | few
TGTGCCAGTAGTAATGACCGACTCGACACTGAAGCTTTCTTT | CASSNDRLDTEAFF | - | 14 | TRBJ1-1 | TRBV19 | -
TGTGCCAGCAGCCCCGGACAGAACTCTGGAAACACCATATATTTT | CASSPGQNSGNTIYF | - | 15 | TRBJ1-3 | TRBV7-3 | -
TGCGCCAGCAGCTCTAGACAGGGTGCCTACGAGCAGTACTTC | CASSSRQGAYEQYF | TRBD1 | 14 | TRBJ2-7 | TRBV5-1 | few
TGTGCCAGCTCACCGGAAGGGACAGGGGGCATCACAGATACGCAGTATTTT | CASSPEGTGGITDTQYF | TRBD1 | 17 | TRBJ2-3 | TRBV18 | -
TGTGCCAGCAGCCTCTCCTATAGCGCAGATACGCAGTATTTT | CASSLSYSADTQYF | - | 14 | TRBJ2-3 | TRBV3-1/TRBV3-2 | -
TGCGCCAGCAGCGTACAGACTAGCGGGGCATACAATGAGCAGTTCTTC | CASSVQTSGAYNEQFF | TRBD2 | 16 | TRBJ2-1 | TRBV5-1 | -
TGTGCCAGCAGCTTGGGTCGGGGGTACTCCTACGAGCAGTACTTC | CASSLGRGYSYEQYF | - | 15 | TRBJ2-7 | TRBV5-4 | -
TGTGCCAGCAGCAACCCGGGACAGGGTAGGGCGAGCTCCTACAATGAGCAGTTCTTC | CASSNPGQGRASSYNEQFF | TRBD1 | 19 | TRBJ2-1 | TRBV7-3 | -
TGCGCCAGCAGCCAGCCCCGGGGGGGTGGAGAGCAGTACTTC | CASSQPRGGGEQYF | TRBD2 | 14 | TRBJ2-7 | TRBV4-1 | -
TGTGCCAGCAGTTACTCCCCCGATGAAAAACTGTTTTTT | CASSYSPDEKLFF | - | 13 | TRBJ1-4 | TRBV6-5 | -
TGTGCCACCAGCACAACCGGACTAGCGTCCCGTGAGCAGTTCTTC | CATSTTGLASREQFF | TRBD2 | 15 | TRBJ2-1 | TRBV15 | -
TGTGCCAGCAGTTTAAATCCCCTCGGGGAGCTGTTTTTT | CASSLNPLGELFF | - | 13 | TRBJ2-2 | TRBV12-3/TRBV12-4 | -
TGTGCCAGCAGCCAAGGGGGGGACACAGATACGCAGTATTTT | CASSQGGDTDTQYF | - | 14 | TRBJ2-3 | TRBV7-3 | -
TGTGCCACCAGTGATGGACAGGGTCACGAGCAGTACTTC | CATSDGQGHEQYF | TRBD1 | 13 | TRBJ2-7 | TRBV24-1 | -
TGTGCCAGCAGCTTGGACGTCAGCTCCTACAATGAGCAGTTCTTC | CASSLDVSSYNEQFF | - | 15 | TRBJ2-1 | TRBV5-6 | -
TGTGCCAGCAGCCTACAGGGGGCGGAAGGCTACACCTTC | CASSLQGAEGYTF | TRBD1 | 13 | TRBJ1-2 | TRBV3-1/TRBV3-2 | -
TGTGCCAGCAGCCGCGGGACAGGGCTCTACGAGCAGTACTTC | CASSRGTGLYEQYF | TRBD1 | 14 | TRBJ2-7 | TRBV6-1 | -
TGTGCCAGTAGTATAGGAAGGGGTCCCGGGGAGCTGTTTTTT | CASSIGRGPGELFF | - | 14 | TRBJ2-2 | TRBV19 | once